The 8 T cell receptor beta chains in this list originate from one sample, sequenced in a study of cytomegalovirus exposure and HLA in healthy donors. The PCR contained 60 Vbeta and 13 Jbeta primers. Using immunoSEQ multiplex PCR, the repertoire was profiled, and TCRdb retains in-frame clones only, with some absent. The table lists 85,000 to 100,000 clones, roughly four fifths of them singletons. Material for sequencing was PBMCs. These receptors were collected from a female donor in good health and CMV-seropositive.

The chain is built from TRBV5-1 and TRBJ2-3; 8 bases match TRBD2. CDR3 length: 15 residues. Germline trimming cut 6 bases from V and 0 bases from J; bases unmatched to any gene: 6. Germline loops: CDR1 SGHRS, CDR2 YFSETQ. CDR3 nucleotide sequence: TGCGCCAGCATGACTAGCGCCATGAGCACAGATACGCAGTATTTT. Translating gives CASMTSAMSTDTQYF. The variable domain in full, completed from reference TRBV5-1 and TRBJ2-3, reads KAGVTQTPRYLIKTRGQQVTLSCSPISGHRSVSWYQQTPGQGLQFLFEYFSETQRNKGNFPGRFSGRQFSNSRSEMNVSTLELGDSALYLCASMTSAMSTDTQYFGPGTRLTVL.

This clone was seen once. The rearrangement joins TRBV18 to TRBJ1-4; unclear D gene. The CDR3 length is 13 residues. V was trimmed by 3 bases and J by 5 bases, leaving 7 bases between them. Germline CDR1 is KGHSH and CDR2 is LQKENI. This CDR3 reads CASSPELNEKLFF. The CDR3 coding sequence is TGTGCCAGCTCACCGGAGCTAAATGAAAAACTGTTTTTT.

This clone was counted between two and nine times. The chain has TRBV5-4 and TRBJ2-6, with 8 bases fitting TRBD1. Germline CDR1 reads SGHNT; CDR2 reads YYREEE (reference sequence). V lost 9 bases to trimming and J lost 2 bases; unmatched junction nucleotides: 4. The CDR3 has 14 residues. CDR3 amino acids: CATWTGTGANVLTF. The CDR3 DNA sequence: TGTGCCACTTGGACAGGGACTGGGGCCAACGTCCTGACTTTC.

About this clone: One end of the junction is discordant with germline, which a read error may explain. The rearrangement uses TRBV6-1 and TRBJ1-2; no firm D call. Germline V gene sequence: CDR1 MNHNS, CDR2 SASEGT. This CDR3 comprises 10 residues. CDR3 sequence reads: CASSLPLLAF. For the CDR3, the DNA is TGTGCCAGCAGTCTACCCCTTTTAGCCTTC.

The chain couples TRBV7-3 to TRBJ2-1; no definite D call. CDR3 length: 13 residues. V was shortened by 0 bases and J by 7 bases, with 7 bases between the two germline ends. In germline, CDR1 is SGHTA, CDR2 FQGTGA. CDR3 residues: CASSLTPRNEQFF. The CDR3 DNA sequence: TGTGCCAGCAGCTTAACTCCTAGGAATGAGCAGTTCTTC.

The V and J genes are TRBV7-3 and TRBJ1-1; D remains ambiguous. CDR1 and CDR2 (germline): SGHTA, FQGTGA. Trimming cost V 5 bases and J 1 base, with 11 bases left between them. This CDR3 has 14 residues. CDR3 sequence: CASSQTGANTEAFF. For the CDR3, the DNA is TGTGCCAGCAGCCAGACGGGTGCGAACACTGAAGCTTTCTTT.

V usage is TRBV7-3 and J usage is TRBJ1-6, with 10 bases lining up with TRBD1. Looked up from germline, CDR1 is SGHTA and CDR2 is FQGTGA. V shed 1 base, J shed 9 bases, and the junction held 3 bases outside the gene matches. The CDR3 has 15 amino acids. CDR3 in DNA: TGTGCCAGCAGCTTAAGAGGACAGGGGGGTTCACCCCTCCACTTT. Translating it yields CASSLRGQGGSPLHF.

The chain couples TRBV9 to TRBJ1-5, with TRBD1 matching over 7 bases. The V and J ends lost 3 bases and 7 bases, in that order; junction bases with no gene match: 7. Looked up from germline, CDR1 is SGDLS and CDR2 is YYNGEE. The CDR3 extends over 14 amino acids. This CDR3 reads CASSDTGVGQPQHF. In nucleotides, the CDR3 is TGTGCCAGCAGCGATACAGGGGTCGGGCAGCCCCAGCATTTT.